Sequencing of this T cell receptor (beta chain) was carried out in a study of OX40 agonist ivuxolimab in advanced cancers. The study's findings and limits: The expanded peripheral T cells' antigen specificity was not determined. Dosing at 0.1 to 3.0 mg/kg was accompanied by clonal expansion of CD4+ and CD8+ blood T cells by week 6.

Details on this clone: Its antigen is undetermined.

This CDR3 is built from 15 residues. Germline CDR1 reads SEHNR; CDR2 reads FQNEAQ (reference sequence). The V and J ends lost 1 base and 11 bases respectively, with 20 bases between them. Researchers took blood at baseline, on cycle 4 day 1, and on cycle 7 day 1. Clones were sequenced by immunoSEQ multiplex PCR, and TCRdb holds only the in-frame ones, with some missing. The sample lists 78,000 or so clones, roughly 86% occurring once. V is TRBV7-9 and J is TRBJ1-1; D unclear. The clonotype was recovered from an adult with an advanced solid tumor such as melanoma, head and neck, liver or kidney cancer. Sequenced material: CD4+ or CD8+ T cells sorted from blood, taken in a trial of the OX40 agonist ivuxolimab. CDR3 amino acids: CASSLGGRTPVEAFF. The CDR3 DNA reads as TGTGCCAGCAGCTTAGGTGGCAGAACCCCGGTAGAGGCTTTCTTT.